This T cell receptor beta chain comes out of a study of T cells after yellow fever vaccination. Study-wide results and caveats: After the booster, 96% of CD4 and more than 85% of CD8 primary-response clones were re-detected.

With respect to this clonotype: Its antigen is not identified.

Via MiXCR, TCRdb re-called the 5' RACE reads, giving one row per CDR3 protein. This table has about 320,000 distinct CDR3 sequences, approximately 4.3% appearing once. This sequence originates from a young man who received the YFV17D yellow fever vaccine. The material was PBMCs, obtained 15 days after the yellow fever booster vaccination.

As DNA, the CDR3 is TGTGCCAGCAGGTTGGGCGGAGCCAAAAACATTCAGTACTTC. Translating gives CASRLGGAKNIQYF. This chain joins TRBV3-1 and TRBJ2-4; D unclear. V was shortened by 6 bases and J by 0 bases, with 9 bases between the two germline ends. Germline V lookup: CDR1 LGHDT, CDR2 YNNKEL (reference sequence). This CDR3 has 14 residues. The full variable domain, with the rest looked up from reference TRBV3-1 and TRBJ2-4, is DTAVSQTPKYLVTQMGNDKSIKCEQNLGHDTMYWYKQDSKKFLKIMFSYNNKELIINETVPNRFSPKSPDKAHLNLHINSLELGDSAVYFCASRLGGAKNIQYFGAGTRLSVL.